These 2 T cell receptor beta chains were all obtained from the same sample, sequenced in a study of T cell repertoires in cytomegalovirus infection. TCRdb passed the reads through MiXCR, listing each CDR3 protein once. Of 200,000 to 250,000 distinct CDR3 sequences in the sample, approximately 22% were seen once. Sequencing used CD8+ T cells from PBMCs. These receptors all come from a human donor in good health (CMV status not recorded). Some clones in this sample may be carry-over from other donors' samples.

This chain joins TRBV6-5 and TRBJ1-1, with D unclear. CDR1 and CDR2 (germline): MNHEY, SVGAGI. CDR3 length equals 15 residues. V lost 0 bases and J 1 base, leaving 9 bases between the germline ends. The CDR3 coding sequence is TGTGCCAGCAGTTACTCCCCCACGGGGAACACTGAAGCTTTCTTT. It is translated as CASSYSPTGNTEAFF.

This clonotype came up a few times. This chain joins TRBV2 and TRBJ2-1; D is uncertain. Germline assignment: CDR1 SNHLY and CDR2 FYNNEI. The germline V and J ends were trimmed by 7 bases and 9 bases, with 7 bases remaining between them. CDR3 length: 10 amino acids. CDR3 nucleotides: TGTGCCAGCAAAGACGGTGAGCAGTTCTTC. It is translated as CASKDGEQFF.